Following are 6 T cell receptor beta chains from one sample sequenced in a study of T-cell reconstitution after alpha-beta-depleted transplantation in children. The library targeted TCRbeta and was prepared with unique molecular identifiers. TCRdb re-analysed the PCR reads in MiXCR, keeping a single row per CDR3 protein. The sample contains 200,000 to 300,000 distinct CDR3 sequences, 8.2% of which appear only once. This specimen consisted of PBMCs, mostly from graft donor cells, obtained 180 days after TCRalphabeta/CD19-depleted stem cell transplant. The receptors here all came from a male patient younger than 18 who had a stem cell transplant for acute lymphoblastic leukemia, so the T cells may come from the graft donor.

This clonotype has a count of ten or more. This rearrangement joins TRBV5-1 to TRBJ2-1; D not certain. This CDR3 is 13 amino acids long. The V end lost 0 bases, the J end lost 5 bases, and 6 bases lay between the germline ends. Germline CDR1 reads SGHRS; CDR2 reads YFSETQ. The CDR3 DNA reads TGCGCCAGCAGCTTGGAGGGCAACAATGAGCAGTTCTTC. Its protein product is CASSLEGNNEQFF.

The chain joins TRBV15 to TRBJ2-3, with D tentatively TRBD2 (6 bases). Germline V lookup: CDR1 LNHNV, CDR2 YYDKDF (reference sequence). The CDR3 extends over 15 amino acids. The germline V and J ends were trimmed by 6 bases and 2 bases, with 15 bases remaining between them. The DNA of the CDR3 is TGTGCCACCAGGCCCGCTGGGGGGTTCACAGATACGCAGTATTTT. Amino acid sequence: CATRPAGGFTDTQYF.

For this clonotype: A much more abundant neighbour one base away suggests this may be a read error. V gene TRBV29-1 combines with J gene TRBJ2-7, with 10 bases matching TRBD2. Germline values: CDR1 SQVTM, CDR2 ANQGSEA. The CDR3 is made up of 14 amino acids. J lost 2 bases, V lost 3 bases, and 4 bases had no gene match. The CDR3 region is CSVEGTSVTYEQYF. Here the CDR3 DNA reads TGCAGCGTTGAGGGGACTAGCGTGACCTACGAGCAGTACTTC.

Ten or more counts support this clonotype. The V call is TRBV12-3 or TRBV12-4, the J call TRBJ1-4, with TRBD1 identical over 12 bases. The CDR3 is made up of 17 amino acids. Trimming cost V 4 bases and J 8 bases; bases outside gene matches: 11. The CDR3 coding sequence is TGTGCCAGCAGTTCCGGGACAGGGGGCCACAGGGGGGAAAAACTGTTTTTT. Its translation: CASSSGTGGHRGEKLFF.

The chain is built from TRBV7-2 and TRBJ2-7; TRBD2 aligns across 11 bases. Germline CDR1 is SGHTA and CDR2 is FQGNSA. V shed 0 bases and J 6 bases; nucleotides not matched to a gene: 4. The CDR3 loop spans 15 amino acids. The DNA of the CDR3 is TGTGCCAGCAGCTTAGCCCTAGCGGGGGGTGGCGAGCAGTACTTC. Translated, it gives CASSLALAGGGEQYF.

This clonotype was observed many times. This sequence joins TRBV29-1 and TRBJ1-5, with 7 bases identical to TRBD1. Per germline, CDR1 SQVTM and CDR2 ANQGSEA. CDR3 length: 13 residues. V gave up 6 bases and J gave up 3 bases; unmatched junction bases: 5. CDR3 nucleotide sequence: TGCAGCGTCGCTGACAGGGACAATCAGCCCCAGCATTTT. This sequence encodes CSVADRDNQPQHF.